This T cell receptor (beta chain) was observed in a study of cytomegalovirus exposure and HLA in healthy donors. The PCR ran on 60 Vbeta and 13 Jbeta primers. Sequencing was performed with immunoSEQ multiplex PCR; in TCRdb, only in-frame clones are kept and a portion is missing. The sample records about 130,000 clones, approximately 70% being singletons. CMV serostatus data were not documented for this donor. The CDR3 covers 16 residues. Germline CDR1 reads MGHRA; CDR2 reads YSYEKL. The source of this sequence is a human donor in good health. The specimen was PBMCs. The chain combines TRBV4-1 with TRBJ2-5; 10 bases match TRBD2. The DNA end is a closer match to TRBJ2-7, so the J assignment may be wrong. The CDR3 DNA reads as TGCGCCAGCAGCCAAGATCAGCGGGAGGGGTCCTACGAGCAGTACTTC. It yields the protein CASSQDQREGSYEQYF.